This TCR beta chain was documented in a study of blood T cell repertoires in COVID-19. Study in general: T cells, B-cell-depleted T cells, or PBMCs supplied cDNA or gDNA.

This CDR3 is built from 15 residues. Germline CDR1 reads KGHSH; CDR2 reads LQKENI. Trimming removed 0 bases from V and 1 base from J, with 9 bases in between. In the authors' methods: It was from reference gene primer amplification that nucleated cell counts were estimated. Only in-frame clones appear in the TCRdb table, and some are missing; sequencing was by immunoSEQ multiplex PCR. D and trimming were read from the DNA, whereas the V and J calls and clone size are those reported in that table. The table shows about 120,000 clones, with roughly 90% occurring only once. The chain has TRBV18 and TRBJ1-1; D is uncertain. The sequenced material came from peripheral blood. This TCR was recovered from a human donor with acute or convalescent COVID-19. The donor label of this sample is uncertain. The CDR3 nucleotides are TGTGCCAGCTCACCACCGAGTACAGCGAACACTGAAGCTTTCTTT. Residues: CASSPPSTANTEAFF.